This T cell receptor beta chain was obtained from a study of blood T cell repertoires in COVID-19. Study-level background: Samples came from the United States, Italy and Spain, spanning acute and convalescent COVID-19. Nucleic acid was either cDNA or gDNA, and it came from T cells, B-cell-depleted T cells, or PBMCs.

Authors' processing steps: Reference gene primer amplification gave nucleated cell count estimates. Sequenced by immunoSEQ multiplex PCR; TCRdb stores in-frame clones only, minus some. V and J calls plus clone size are reproduced from that table; the DNA served to infer D and trimming. The sample includes almost 35,000 clones, 90% of them seen just once. The specimen was peripheral blood. This TCR came from a man aged 55 to 70 with active or convalescent COVID-19.

The CDR3 DNA follows: TGTGCCAGCAGCTTTTCGGGCACCGGGGAGCTGTTTTTT. Translated, it gives CASSFSGTGELFF. The rearrangement links TRBV11-3 to TRBJ2-2; D gene unclear. The V and J ends lost 3 bases and 4 bases respectively, with 6 bases between them. This CDR3 has 13 amino acids. Per germline, CDR1 SGHNT and CDR2 YENEEA.